The 29 T cell receptor beta chains in this list originate from one sample, sequenced in a study of human T cells and chemical hapten exposure. Time point in this sample: patch test 3, about 24 weeks after DPC sensitization. Treatment reported: therapeutic diphenylcyclopropenone sensitization with weekly scalp DPC. TCRdb re-derived calls from the RACE reads in MiXCR, one entry per CDR3 protein. The data hold more than 150,000 distinct CDR3 sequences, with under 30% observed a single time. This specimen was whole blood, taken in connection with sensitization to the hapten diphenylcyclopropenone (DPC). These receptors were obtained from a woman in her forties with alopecia areata. Some clones in this sample may be carry-over from other donors' samples.

This chain uses TRBV28 with TRBJ2-6; no definite D call. V shed 3 bases and J shed 4 bases, with 13 bases lying between them. This CDR3 region has 16 residues. Germline-derived CDR1 and CDR2 are MDHEN and SYDVKM. This CDR3 is CASSFPQSWGANVLTF. CDR3 DNA: TGTGCCAGCAGTTTCCCCCAGTCATGGGGGGCCAACGTCCTGACTTTC.

This clonotype was seen only a few times. The V call is TRBV4-2, the J call TRBJ1-2; no reliable D call. The CDR3 has 15 residues. In germline, CDR1 is LGHNA, CDR2 YNFKEQ. Deletions cut 4 bases from V and 4 bases from J, with 16 bases between. The DNA for the CDR3 is TGTGCCAGCAGCCCGGCGGGCCAGAACGGCTATGGCTACACCTTC. Protein product: CASSPAGQNGYGYTF.

This clonotype was counted at least ten times. The genes are TRBV5-1 and TRBJ2-5; the match to TRBD1 covers 7 bases. The ends lost 4 bases at V and 3 bases at J; junction bases unmatched: 6. The germline V gene has CDR1 SGHRS and CDR2 YFSETQ. The CDR3 sequence is 14 residues long. The CDR3 here is CASSRQGREETQYF. The CDR3 DNA sequence: TGCGCCAGCAGCCGACAGGGCCGGGAAGAGACCCAGTACTTC.

The sample holds a few counts of this clonotype. The V and J genes are TRBV29-1 and TRBJ2-5; 7 nucleotides align to TRBD1. Looked up from germline, CDR1 is SQVTM and CDR2 is ANQGSEA. Trimming removed 7 bases from V and 2 bases from J; junction bases left unmatched: 7. The CDR3 spans 13 residues. CDR3 amino acids: CSARDSPQETQYF. DNA of the CDR3: TGCAGCGCTAGGGACAGCCCTCAAGAGACCCAGTACTTC.

J is TRBJ2-1 and V is TRBV12-3 or TRBV12-4, with 8 bases lining up with TRBD1. V was clipped by 2 bases and J by 10 bases; unmatched bases: 13. The CDR3 contains 16 residues. CDR3: CASSLSGQASSGEQFF. The DNA for the CDR3 is TGTGCCAGCAGTTTATCGGGACAGGCCTCCTCTGGAGAGCAGTTCTTC.

The sample holds a few counts of this clonotype. The chain is built from TRBV4-2 and TRBJ1-2; 11 nucleotides line up with TRBD1. The V gene's germline CDR1 is LGHNA and CDR2 YNFKEQ. The CDR3 is 14 residues long. V was pared by 6 bases and J by 7 bases, with 7 bases of the junction left unmatched. CDR3 coding DNA: TGTGCCAGCAGTCGGACAGGGGGCTCCTCTGGCTACACCTTC. Encoded protein: CASSRTGGSSGYTF.

In this sample, this clonotype turned up many times. The V call is TRBV29-1, the J call TRBJ1-2, with TRBD1 matching over 8 bases. The CDR3 totals 14 residues. The V gene end was trimmed by 4 bases and the J gene end by 6 bases; junction bases not matched to a gene: 10. The germline gives CDR1 SQVTM, CDR2 ANQGSEA. The CDR3 is CSVVSLQGADGYTF. The CDR3, as DNA: TGCAGCGTTGTGTCCCTCCAGGGGGCGGATGGCTACACCTTC.

The V and J genes are TRBV24-1 and TRBJ2-2, with 9 nucleotides matching TRBD1. CDR1 KGHDR and CDR2 SFDVKD come from the germline V gene. The CDR3 extends over 13 amino acids. Unmatched junction bases numbered 7, after V lost 12 bases and J lost 6 bases. The CDR3 sequence is CAATRQGAGELFF. Here the CDR3 DNA reads TGTGCCGCGACTAGACAGGGGGCCGGGGAGCTGTTTTTT.

The J gene is TRBJ2-3, the V gene TRBV10-3; perhaps D is TRBD1 or TRBD2 (5 bases each). The germline gives CDR1 ENHRY, CDR2 SYGVKD. CDR3 size: 14 residues. The V and J ends lost 4 bases and 4 bases respectively, with 12 bases between them. The CDR3 reads CAISGGPASDTQYF. The CDR3 bases are TGTGCCATCAGTGGGGGACCGGCCTCAGATACGCAGTATTTT.

This clonotype has a handful of counts. The DNA for the CDR3 is TGCGCCAGCAGCCAAGATTGGCGTTATGGGGGAGAAGGAGAGACCCAGTACTTC. Encoded protein: CASSQDWRYGGEGETQYF. The chain recombines TRBV4-1 with TRBJ2-5; D possibly matches TRBD1 or TRBD2 (5 bases each). CDR1 MGHRA and CDR2 YSYEKL come from the germline V gene. CDR3 length: 18 residues. V lost 0 bases and J lost 4, with 21 bases in between.

This clonotype was observed a few times. V usage is TRBV20-1 and J usage is TRBJ2-1; weak D call: TRBD1 (6 bases). The germline V gene encodes CDR1 DFQATT and CDR2 SNEGSKA (reference sequence). Trimming removed 5 bases at V and 9 bases at J, with 17 bases between. CDR3 size: 13 residues. The CDR3 nucleotides read TGCAGTGCTGACCGGACAGAATCGTTTGAGCAGTTCTTC. Its protein product is CSADRTESFEQFF.

This clonotype was counted a few times. The CDR3 coding sequence is TGTGCCAGCCGAGGATCCCGGAACGCAGATACGCAGTATTTT. Translating it yields CASRGSRNADTQYF. The V and J genes are TRBV27 and TRBJ2-3; no definite D call. The CDR3 extends over 14 amino acids. The ends were cut back, 8 bases at V and 4 bases at J, with 16 bases in the middle. Germline V CDR1 and CDR2: MNHEY, SMNVEV (reference sequence).

This chain links TRBV28 with TRBJ2-7; TRBD2 matches at 14 bases. The ends lost 5 bases at V and 7 bases at J; junction bases unmatched: 7. Germline CDR1 is MDHEN and CDR2 is SYDVKM. This CDR3 contains 15 residues. In DNA, the CDR3 is TGTGCCAGCAGTAAGCGACTAGCGGGAGGGGGTGAGCAGTACTTC. Its translation is CASSKRLAGGGEQYF.

This clonotype rates as medium-sized. The V gene is TRBV5-6, the J gene TRBJ2-5; no clear D. The germline gives CDR1 SGHDT, CDR2 YYEEEE. The CDR3 has 12 residues. Trimming took 1 base from V and 3 from J, leaving 4 bases between them. The CDR3 DNA reads as TGTGCCAGCAGCTTGCCGGAAGAGACCCAGTACTTC. As protein: CASSLPEETQYF.

This clonotype was observed a handful of times. This chain connects TRBV4-2 to TRBJ2-7, with 9 bases matching TRBD1. The ends lost 3 bases at V and 5 bases at J; junction bases unmatched: 8. The V gene's germline CDR1 is LGHNA and CDR2 YNFKEQ. This CDR3 contains 15 residues. The CDR3 here is CASSQAPGTGNEQYF. The CDR3 nucleotides read TGTGCCAGCAGCCAGGCACCCGGGACAGGGAACGAGCAGTACTTC.

This clonotype was seen many times. The chain combines TRBV29-1 with TRBJ2-5; 13 nucleotides agree with TRBD2. After removal of 2 bases from V and 5 bases from J, the junction contained 2 bases not matched to a gene. Per germline, CDR1 SQVTM and CDR2 ANQGSEA. The CDR3 covers 14 residues. The CDR3 protein is CSVERLAGGETQYF. The CDR3 DNA sequence: TGCAGCGTTGAACGACTAGCGGGAGGCGAGACCCAGTACTTC.

There are a few counts of this clonotype. The rearrangement links TRBV7-6 to TRBJ2-3, with 9 bases matching TRBD2. The CDR3 length is 16 residues. The germline CDR1 and CDR2 sequences are SGHVS and FNYEAQ. With V trimmed by 5 bases and J by 6 bases, 12 bases remained unmatched. In DNA form, the CDR3 reads TGTGCCAGCAGCGAGGGCGGAGCGGGAGGTAGGGATACGCAGTATTTT. It specifies CASSEGGAGGRDTQYF.

By share, this clonotype ranks as medium-sized. The CDR3 reads CSARDSGDFFNEQFF. In DNA form, the CDR3 reads TGCAGTGCTAGAGATTCAGGCGATTTCTTTAATGAGCAGTTCTTC. The gene calls are TRBV20-1 and TRBJ2-1, with no clear D. The CDR3 length is 15 residues. Looked up from germline, CDR1 is DFQATT and CDR2 is SNEGSKA (reference sequence). Trimming stripped 0 bases from V and 7 bases from J, with 16 bases between.

This sequence joins TRBV24-1 and TRBJ2-5; D perhaps matches TRBD1 (6 bases). Germline CDR1 KGHDR, CDR2 SFDVKD. V was cut by 6 bases and J by 5 bases, with 6 bases left in between. The CDR3 is 11 residues long. This chain's CDR3 is CATSQGETQYF. For the CDR3, the DNA is TGTGCCACCAGTCAGGGGGAGACCCAGTACTTC.

The genes are TRBV13 and TRBJ1-6; D is uncertain. CDR3 length: 15 residues. CDR1 and CDR2 (germline): PRHDT, FYEKMQ (reference sequence). With 10 bases removed from V and 7 bases from J, the gap between germline ends came to 20 bases. This chain's CDR3 is CANPPQRANNSPLHF. CDR3 coding DNA: TGTGCCAACCCTCCGCAAAGGGCAAACAATTCACCCCTCCACTTT.

This clonotype was seen more than once but under ten times. The rearrangement joins TRBV11-2 to TRBJ2-1; weak D call: TRBD1 (6 bases). V was clipped by 5 bases and J by 6 bases, with 14 bases between them. The CDR3 is 14 residues long. Germline assignment: CDR1 SGHAT and CDR2 FQNNGV. The CDR3 region has the DNA TGTGCCAGCAGCCCGCGGACAGCGAGCAATGAGCAGTTCTTC. Its protein is CASSPRTASNEQFF.

The V and J genes are TRBV7-2 and TRBJ1-1, with D perhaps TRBD1 (6 bases). The V end was cut by 2 bases, the J end by 1 base, with 17 bases between. In germline, CDR1 is SGHTA, CDR2 FQGNSA. The CDR3 extends over 17 amino acids. CDR3 loop: CASSLRAPPRGNTEAFF. For the CDR3, the DNA is TGTGCCAGCAGCTTAAGGGCCCCTCCCAGGGGGAACACTGAAGCTTTCTTT.

This clonotype was counted ten times or more. The V gene is TRBV6-5, the J gene TRBJ1-1; 9 bases are shared with TRBD1. The CDR3 has 14 amino acids. J gave up 5 bases and V 2 bases, and 3 bases lay outside the gene matches. CDR1 and CDR2 (germline): MNHEY, SVGAGI. DNA of the CDR3: TGTGCCAGCAGTTACCGGACAGGGGAGACTGAAGCTTTCTTT. As protein: CASSYRTGETEAFF.

The chain has TRBV20-1 and TRBJ2-5; TRBD2 agrees at 11 bases. Looked up from germline, CDR1 is DFQATT and CDR2 is SNEGSKA (reference sequence). V shed 1 base and J 7 bases; nucleotides not matched to a gene: 8. CDR3 length: 15 residues. The CDR3 sequence is CSARVTSGKGGTQYF. The DNA for the CDR3 is TGCAGTGCTAGAGTGACTAGCGGGAAGGGCGGGACCCAGTACTTC.

This sequence joins TRBV10-3 and TRBJ2-1; D uncertain. The germline V and J ends were trimmed by 2 bases and 4 bases, with 15 bases remaining between them. Germline V gives CDR1 ENHRY, CDR2 SYGVKD. This CDR3 spans 16 amino acids. The CDR3 bases are TGTGCCATCAGTGAGCTGCAGACCAGTCGGTACAATGAGCAGTTCTTC. Residues: CAISELQTSRYNEQFF.

This clonotype turned up a few times. This chain links TRBV7-2 with TRBJ2-1; 13 bases align to TRBD2. Germline V CDR1 and CDR2: SGHTA, FQGNSA. The CDR3 runs 15 residues. J was trimmed by 5 bases and V by 4 bases; bases with no gene match: 2. The CDR3 DNA reads TGTGCCAGCAGCTGGGGACTAGCGGGAAACAATGAGCAGTTCTTC. Translated, it gives CASSWGLAGNNEQFF.

The chain recombines TRBV20-1 with TRBJ2-7; the match to TRBD1 covers 7 bases. J gave up 5 bases and V 3 bases, and 4 bases lay outside the gene matches. This CDR3 has 12 amino acids. Germline CDR1 reads DFQATT; CDR2 reads SNEGSKA (reference sequence). CDR3: CSASTGVHEQYF. The DNA for the CDR3 is TGCAGTGCTAGTACAGGGGTTCACGAGCAGTACTTC.

This chain links TRBV6-5 with TRBJ1-6; 11 bases align to TRBD1. The V gene end was trimmed by 5 bases and the J gene end by 9 bases; junction bases not matched to a gene: 6. This CDR3 has 15 amino acids. The germline CDR1 and CDR2 sequences are MNHEY and SVGAGI. The CDR3 DNA is TGTGCCAGCAGTGCGGACAGGGGGCGGGTTTCACCCCTCCACTTT. Translated: CASSADRGRVSPLHF.

The sample holds a few counts of this clonotype. The rearrangement links TRBV29-1 to TRBJ2-7; 8 bases fit TRBD1. The CDR3 has 12 amino acids. Germline V CDR1 and CDR2: SQVTM, ANQGSEA. The CDR3 sequence: CSASTGVREQYF. The CDR3 nucleotides read TGCAGTGCATCGACAGGGGTACGCGAGCAGTACTTC.